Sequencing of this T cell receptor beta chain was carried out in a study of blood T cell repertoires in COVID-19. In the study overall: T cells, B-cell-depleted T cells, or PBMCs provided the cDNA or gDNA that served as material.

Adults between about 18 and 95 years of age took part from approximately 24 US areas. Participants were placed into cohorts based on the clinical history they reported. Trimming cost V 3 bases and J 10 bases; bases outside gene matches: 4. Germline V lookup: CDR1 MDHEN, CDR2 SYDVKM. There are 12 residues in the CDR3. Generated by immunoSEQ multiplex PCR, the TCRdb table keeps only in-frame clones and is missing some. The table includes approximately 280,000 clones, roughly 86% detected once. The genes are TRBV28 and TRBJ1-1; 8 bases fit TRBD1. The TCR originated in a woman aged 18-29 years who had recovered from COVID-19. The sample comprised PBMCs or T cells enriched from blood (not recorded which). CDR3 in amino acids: CASSFPGQGAFF. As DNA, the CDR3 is TGTGCCAGCAGTTTTCCAGGACAGGGAGCTTTCTTT.